This passage covers 13 T cell receptor beta chains from one sample sequenced in a study of technical replicates of blood from several donors. Sequencing used immunoSEQ multiplex PCR; TCRdb keeps in-frame clones, though not all of them. The table includes around 67,000 clones, around 85% detected once. The sample consisted of PBMCs. The receptors were sampled from a human donor in good health. Some clones in this sample may be carry-over from other donors' samples.

A few counts support this clone. This chain uses TRBV7-6 with TRBJ2-7, with TRBD2 matching 10 bases. The CDR3 is 17 residues long. Looked up from germline, CDR1 is SGHVS and CDR2 is FNYEAQ. J was trimmed by 5 bases and V by 1 base; bases with no gene match: 11. The CDR3 loop reads CASSLGWSSGSADEQYF. The CDR3 coding sequence is TGTGCCAGCAGCTTAGGGTGGTCTAGCGGGAGTGCCGACGAGCAGTACTTC.

The chain has TRBV2 and TRBJ1-5; 7 positions match TRBD1. Germline trimming cut 4 bases from V and 3 bases from J; bases unmatched to any gene: 3. The CDR3 covers 14 residues. CDR1 is SNHLY, CDR2 FYNNEI, per germline. This CDR3 reads CASSADRNNQPQHF. DNA for the CDR3: TGTGCCAGCAGTGCGGACAGGAACAATCAGCCCCAGCATTTT.

The V gene is TRBV7-3, the J gene TRBJ1-1; D remains ambiguous. In germline, CDR1 is SGHTA, CDR2 FQGTGA. Trimming shortened V by 3 bases and J by 3 bases, and 8 bases separated the two germline ends. The CDR3 totals 13 residues. The CDR3 sequence: CASSLRADTEAFF. The CDR3 DNA sequence: TGTGCCAGCAGCTTGAGGGCGGACACTGAAGCTTTCTTT.

The chain links TRBV5-6 to TRBJ1-5, with 7 bases lining up with TRBD1. The CDR3 runs 14 residues. After removal of 0 bases from V and 5 bases from J, the junction contained 2 bases not matched to a gene. In germline, CDR1 is SGHDT, CDR2 YYEEEE. The CDR3 sequence: CASSLVGGDQPQHF. CDR3 in DNA: TGTGCCAGCAGCTTGGTAGGGGGCGATCAGCCCCAGCATTTT.

This clone was seen a handful of times. The chain recombines TRBV19 with TRBJ1-2, with D tentatively TRBD1 (6 bases). Germline V gene sequence: CDR1 LNHDA, CDR2 SQIVND (reference sequence). V was clipped by 5 bases and J by 7 bases, with 20 bases between them. There are 15 residues in the CDR3. The CDR3 nucleotides are TGTGCCAGTAGTTTGGTACAGGGACCACCTGCTGGCTACACCTTC. It yields the protein CASSLVQGPPAGYTF.

The chain joins TRBV29-1 to TRBJ2-3, with D possibly TRBD1 on 6 matching bases. The CDR3 has 13 amino acids. Germline V CDR1 and CDR2: SQVTM, ANQGSEA. Trimming took 5 bases from V and 3 from J, leaving 12 bases between them. CDR3 residues: CSVTVRGTDTQYF. The CDR3 DNA follows: TGCAGCGTTACGGTCAGGGGAACAGATACGCAGTATTTT.

J is TRBJ1-2 and V is TRBV13; D not certain. The germline V gene encodes CDR1 PRHDT and CDR2 FYEKMQ (reference sequence). The CDR3 totals 14 residues. The V end lost 5 bases, the J end lost 3 bases, and 13 bases lay between the germline ends. The CDR3, as DNA: TGTGCCAGCAGCCGGGAGGGTACCCACTATGGCTACACCTTC. It codes for CASSREGTHYGYTF.

This chain joins TRBV27 and TRBJ1-2; D perhaps matches TRBD1 (6 bases). The CDR3 consists of 12 residues. Trimming shortened V by 2 bases and J by 6 bases, and 7 bases separated the two germline ends. CDR1 is MNHEY, CDR2 SMNVEV, per germline (reference sequence). CDR3 DNA: TGTGCCAGCAGTTTAACAGGGAATGGCTACACCTTC. Encoded protein: CASSLTGNGYTF.

This chain uses TRBV10-3 with TRBJ2-5, with 9 bases that match TRBD2. The CDR3 runs to 17 residues. Trimming took 0 bases from V and 0 from J; bases not matched to a gene: 5. From germline, CDR1 is ENHRY and CDR2 SYGVKD. The CDR3 coding sequence is TGTGCCATCAGTGAGTCGAGGCTAGCGGGAAACCAAGAGACCCAGTACTTC. The encoded protein is CAISESRLAGNQETQYF.

The rearrangement links TRBV5-1 to TRBJ1-1; D perhaps matches TRBD1 (5 bases). V lost 4 bases and J lost 2, with 15 bases in between. Germline-derived CDR1 and CDR2 are SGHRS and YFSETQ. The CDR3 length is 15 residues. CDR3 sequence reads: CASSAQGSDNTEAFF. CDR3 coding DNA: TGCGCCAGCAGCGCCCAGGGTTCGGATAACACTGAAGCTTTCTTT.

The chain combines TRBV12-5 with TRBJ2-1; TRBD2 agrees at 8 bases. Germline V lookup: CDR1 LGHNT, CDR2 FRNRAP. After removal of 0 bases from V and 4 bases from J, the junction contained 5 bases not matched to a gene. This CDR3 has 16 amino acids. CDR3 coding DNA: TGTGCTAGTGGTTTGGTGACAGCGGGAGTTTACAATGAGCAGTTCTTC. It codes for CASGLVTAGVYNEQFF.

The J gene is TRBJ2-3, the V gene TRBV13, with D possibly being TRBD1 (6 bases). This CDR3 has 14 residues. Germline V gene data show CDR1 as PRHDT and CDR2 as FYEKMQ (reference sequence). V was trimmed by 5 bases and J by 4 bases, leaving 13 bases between them. Here the CDR3 DNA reads TGTGCCAGCAGCACACTTTCAGGGGCAGATACGCAGTATTTT. Its protein is CASSTLSGADTQYF.

The genes are TRBV9 and TRBJ2-2, with 9 bases that match TRBD1. The trim removed 2 bases at V and 6 bases at J, leaving 5 bases unmatched. Germline CDR1 SGDLS, CDR2 YYNGEE. The CDR3 sequence is 15 residues long. The CDR3 reads CASSVGTGISGELFF. CDR3 nucleotides: TGTGCCAGCAGCGTCGGGACAGGGATATCCGGGGAGCTGTTTTTT.